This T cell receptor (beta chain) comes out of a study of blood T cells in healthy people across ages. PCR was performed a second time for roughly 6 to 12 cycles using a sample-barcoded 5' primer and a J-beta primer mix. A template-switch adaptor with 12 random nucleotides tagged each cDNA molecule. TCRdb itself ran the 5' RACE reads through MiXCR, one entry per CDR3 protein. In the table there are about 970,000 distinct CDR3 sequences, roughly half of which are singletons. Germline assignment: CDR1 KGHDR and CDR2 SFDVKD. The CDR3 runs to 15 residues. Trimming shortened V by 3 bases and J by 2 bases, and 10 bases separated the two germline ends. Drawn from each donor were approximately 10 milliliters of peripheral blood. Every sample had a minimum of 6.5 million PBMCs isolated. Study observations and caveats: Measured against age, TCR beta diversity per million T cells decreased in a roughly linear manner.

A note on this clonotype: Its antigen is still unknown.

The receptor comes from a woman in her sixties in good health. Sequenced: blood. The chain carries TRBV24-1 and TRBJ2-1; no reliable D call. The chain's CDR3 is CATSDPAYPYNEQFF. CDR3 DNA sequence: TGTGCCACCAGTGATCCGGCATACCCCTACAATGAGCAGTTCTTC.